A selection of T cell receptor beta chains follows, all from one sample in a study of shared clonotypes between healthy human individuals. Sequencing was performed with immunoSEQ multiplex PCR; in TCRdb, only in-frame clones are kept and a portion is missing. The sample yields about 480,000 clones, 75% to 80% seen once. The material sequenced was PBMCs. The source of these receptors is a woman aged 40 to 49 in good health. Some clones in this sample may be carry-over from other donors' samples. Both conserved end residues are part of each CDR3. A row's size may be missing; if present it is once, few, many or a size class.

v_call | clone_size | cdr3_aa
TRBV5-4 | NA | CASSSRQGGEKLFF
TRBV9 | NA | CASSVGGVRQETQYF
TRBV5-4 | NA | CASSLEGTSGRYEQYF
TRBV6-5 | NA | CASSYRSGVGTGELFF
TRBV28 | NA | CASSLMRGVLINTEAFF
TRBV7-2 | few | CASSLAGHSSTGELFF
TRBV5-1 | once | CASSLLGQGLSPLHF
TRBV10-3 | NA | CAISEREPGNTIYF
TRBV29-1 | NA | CSVSIGSGNTIYF
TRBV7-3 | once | CASSLRVGASNTGELFF
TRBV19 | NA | CASSDSGSSYEQYF
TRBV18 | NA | CASSPLPDNEQFF
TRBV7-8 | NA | CASSFPGGMDEQYF
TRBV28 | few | CASNPEGRLVYGYTF
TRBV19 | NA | CASSMGQGRGWIHF
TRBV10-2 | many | CASSVTPDEQYF
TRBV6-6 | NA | CASSYPGPGGDTEAFF
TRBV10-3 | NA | CAISESLVGYTF
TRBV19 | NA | CASKMTDTQYF
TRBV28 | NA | CASTLHGTAYEQYF
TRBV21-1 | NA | CASSKVPVPGANVLTF
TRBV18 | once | CASSPPPAGAYEQYF
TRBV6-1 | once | CASSDQPSGSSSNEQFF
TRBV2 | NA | CASSYTDTQYF
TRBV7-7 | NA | CASSPRLTGIQETQYF
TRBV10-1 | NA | CASSELPGLAGGPRYEQYF
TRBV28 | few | CASSAQTGNQPQHF
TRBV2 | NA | CASSEARLSEAFF
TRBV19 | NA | CASIREASGANVLTF
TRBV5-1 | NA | CASSLVPEQETQYF
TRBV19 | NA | CASSIMDEQYF
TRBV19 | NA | CASSTASGRGEETQYF
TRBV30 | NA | CAWRLAGSYNEQFF
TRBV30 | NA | CAWSRGTSNYGYTF
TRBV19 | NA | CASRRTGGDYGYTF
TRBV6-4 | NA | CASSDSTSLTGELFF
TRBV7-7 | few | CASSLGPGGVKETQYF
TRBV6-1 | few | CASSEPGQGATGELFF
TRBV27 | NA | CASRDLASNSYEQYF
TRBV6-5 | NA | CASSRRLAGGYEQYF
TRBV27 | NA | CASSWGQGETQYF
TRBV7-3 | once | CASSSLGGSGSLNEQFF
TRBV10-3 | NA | CAISDSTNYGYTF
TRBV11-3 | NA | CASSNRASREQFF
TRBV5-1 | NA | CASSSSGSTDTQYF
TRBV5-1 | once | CASSSNRQGGTEAFF
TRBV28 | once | CASSDPGRVEQPQHF
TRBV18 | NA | CASSPPNSAQETQYF
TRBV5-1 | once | CASSLVAGETGELFF